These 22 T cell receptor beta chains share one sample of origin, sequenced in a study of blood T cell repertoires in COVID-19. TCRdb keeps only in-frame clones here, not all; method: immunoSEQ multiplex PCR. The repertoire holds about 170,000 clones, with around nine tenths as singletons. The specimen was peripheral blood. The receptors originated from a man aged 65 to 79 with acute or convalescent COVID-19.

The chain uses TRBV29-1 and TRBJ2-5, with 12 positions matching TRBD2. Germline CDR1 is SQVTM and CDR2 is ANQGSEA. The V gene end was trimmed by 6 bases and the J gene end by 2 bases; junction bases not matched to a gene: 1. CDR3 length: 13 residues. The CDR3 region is CSVTSGRQETQYF. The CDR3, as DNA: TGCAGCGTGACTAGCGGGAGACAAGAGACCCAGTACTTC. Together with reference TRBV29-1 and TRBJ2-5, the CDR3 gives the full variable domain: SAVISQKPSRDICQRGTSLTIQCQVDSQVTMMFWYRQQPGQSLTLIATANQGSEATYESGFVIDKFPISRPNLTFSTLTVSNMSPEDSSIYLCSVTSGRQETQYFGPGTRLLVL.

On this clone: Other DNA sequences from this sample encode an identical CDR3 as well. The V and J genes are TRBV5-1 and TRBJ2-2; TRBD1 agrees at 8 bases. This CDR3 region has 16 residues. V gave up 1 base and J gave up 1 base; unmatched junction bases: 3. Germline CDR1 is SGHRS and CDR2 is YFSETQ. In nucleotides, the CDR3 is TGCGCCAGCAGCTTGTTAACAGGGGGGAACACCGGGGAGCTGTTTTTT. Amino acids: CASSLLTGGNTGELFF.

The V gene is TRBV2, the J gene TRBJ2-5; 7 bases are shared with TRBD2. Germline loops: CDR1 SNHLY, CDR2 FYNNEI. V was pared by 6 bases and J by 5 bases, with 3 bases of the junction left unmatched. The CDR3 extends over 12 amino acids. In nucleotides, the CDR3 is TGTGCCAGCAGCCGGGGGGAGGAGACCCAGTACTTC. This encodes CASSRGEETQYF. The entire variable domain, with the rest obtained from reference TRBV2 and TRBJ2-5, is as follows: EPEVTQTPSHQVTQMGQEVILRCVPISNHLYFYWYRQILGQKVEFLVSFYNNEISEKSEIFDDQFSVERPDGSNFTLKIRSTKLEDSAMYFCASSRGEETQYFGPGTRLLVL.

Here the CDR3 DNA reads TGCGCCAGCAGCCAGGGGCCCTCCTACGAGCAGTACTTC. Amino acid sequence: CASSQGPSYEQYF. This chain links TRBV4-3 with TRBJ2-7, with D possibly matching TRBD1 (5 bases). This CDR3 contains 13 residues. The V gene's germline CDR1 is LGHNA and CDR2 YSLEER. The V gene lost 3 bases and the J gene lost 0 bases, with 6 bases spanning the gap.

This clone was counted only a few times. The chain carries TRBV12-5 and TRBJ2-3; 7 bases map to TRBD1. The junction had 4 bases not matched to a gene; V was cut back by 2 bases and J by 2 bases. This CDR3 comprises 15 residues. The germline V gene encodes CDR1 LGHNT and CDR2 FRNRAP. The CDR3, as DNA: TGTGCTAGTGGTTTGCGCCAGGGGGTCACAGATACGCAGTATTTT. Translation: CASGLRQGVTDTQYF.

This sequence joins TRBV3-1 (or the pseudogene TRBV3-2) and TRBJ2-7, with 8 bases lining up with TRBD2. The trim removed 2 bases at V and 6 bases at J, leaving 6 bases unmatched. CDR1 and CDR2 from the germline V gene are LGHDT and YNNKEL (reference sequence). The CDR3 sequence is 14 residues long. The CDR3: CASSQPGLASEQYF. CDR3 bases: TGTGCCAGCAGCCAACCCGGACTAGCCTCCGAGCAGTACTTC.

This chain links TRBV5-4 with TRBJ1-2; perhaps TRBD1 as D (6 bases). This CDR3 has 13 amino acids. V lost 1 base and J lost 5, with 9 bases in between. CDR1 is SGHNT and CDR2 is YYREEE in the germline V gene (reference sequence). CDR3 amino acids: CASSLRDIYGYTF. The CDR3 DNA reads TGTGCCAGCAGCTTGCGGGACATTTATGGCTACACCTTC.

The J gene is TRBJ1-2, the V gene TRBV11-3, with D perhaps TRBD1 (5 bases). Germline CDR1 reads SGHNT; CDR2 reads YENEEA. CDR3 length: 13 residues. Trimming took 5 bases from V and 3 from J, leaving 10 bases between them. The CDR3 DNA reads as TGTGCCAGCAGCGGGGAACAGGACTATGGCTACACCTTC. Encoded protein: CASSGEQDYGYTF. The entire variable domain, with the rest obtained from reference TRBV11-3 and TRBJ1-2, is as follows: EAGVVQSPRYKIIEKKQPVAFWCNPISGHNTLYWYLQNLGQGPELLIRYENEEAVDDSQLPKDRFSAERLKGVDSTLKIQPAELGDSAVYLCASSGEQDYGYTFGSGTRLTVV.

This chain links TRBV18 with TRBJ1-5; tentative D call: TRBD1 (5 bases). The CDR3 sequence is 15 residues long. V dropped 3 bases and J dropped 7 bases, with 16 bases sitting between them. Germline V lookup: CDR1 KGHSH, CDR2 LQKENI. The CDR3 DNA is TGTGCCAGCTCACCGCTGCTCGCTCAGGGCCAGCCCCAGCATTTT. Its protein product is CASSPLLAQGQPQHF.

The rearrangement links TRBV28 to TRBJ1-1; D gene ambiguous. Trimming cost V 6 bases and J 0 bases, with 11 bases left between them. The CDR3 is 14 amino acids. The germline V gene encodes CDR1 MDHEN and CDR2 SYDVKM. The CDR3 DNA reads TGTGCCAGCAGGGTCGCGATAATGAACACTGAAGCTTTCTTT. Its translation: CASRVAIMNTEAFF.

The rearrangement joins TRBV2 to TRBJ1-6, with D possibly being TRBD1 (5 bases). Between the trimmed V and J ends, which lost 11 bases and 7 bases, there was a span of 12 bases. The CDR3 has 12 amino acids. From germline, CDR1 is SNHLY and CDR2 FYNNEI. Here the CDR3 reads CALDRGNSPLHF. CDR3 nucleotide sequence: TGTGCCCTAGACAGAGGCAATTCACCCCTCCACTTT.

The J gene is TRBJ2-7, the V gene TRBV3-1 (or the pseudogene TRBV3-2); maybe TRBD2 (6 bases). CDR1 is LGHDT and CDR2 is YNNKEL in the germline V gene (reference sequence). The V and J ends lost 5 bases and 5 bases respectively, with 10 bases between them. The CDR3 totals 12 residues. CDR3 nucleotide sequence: TGTGCCAGCAGCTTACGGGGGAACGAGCAGTACTTC. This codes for CASSLRGNEQYF.

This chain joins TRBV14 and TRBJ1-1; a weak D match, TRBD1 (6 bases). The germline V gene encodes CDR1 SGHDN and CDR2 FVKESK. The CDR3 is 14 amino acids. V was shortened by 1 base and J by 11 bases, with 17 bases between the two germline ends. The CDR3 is CASSQGYREGLAFF. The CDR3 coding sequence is TGTGCCAGCAGCCAAGGCTACAGGGAGGGTTTGGCTTTCTTT.

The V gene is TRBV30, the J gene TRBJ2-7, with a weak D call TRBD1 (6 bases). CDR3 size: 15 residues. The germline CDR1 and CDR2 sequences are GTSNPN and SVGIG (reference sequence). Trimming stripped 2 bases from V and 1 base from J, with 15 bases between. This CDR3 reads CAWSPGRGFSYEQYF. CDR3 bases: TGTGCCTGGAGTCCGGGCAGGGGCTTTTCCTACGAGCAGTACTTC.

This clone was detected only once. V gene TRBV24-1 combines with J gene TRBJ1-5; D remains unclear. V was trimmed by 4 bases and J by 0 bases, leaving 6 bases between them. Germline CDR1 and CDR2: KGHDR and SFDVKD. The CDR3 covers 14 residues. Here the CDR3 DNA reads TGTGCCACCAGTGAGCACAATAGCAATCAGCCCCAGCATTTT. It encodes CATSEHNSNQPQHF.

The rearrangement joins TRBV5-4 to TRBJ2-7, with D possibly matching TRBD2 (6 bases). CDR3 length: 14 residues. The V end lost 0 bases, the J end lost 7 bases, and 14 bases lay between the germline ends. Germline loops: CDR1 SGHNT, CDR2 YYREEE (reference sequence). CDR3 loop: CASSLGGVASEQYF. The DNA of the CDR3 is TGTGCCAGCAGCTTGGGGGGGGTAGCATCGGAGCAGTACTTC.

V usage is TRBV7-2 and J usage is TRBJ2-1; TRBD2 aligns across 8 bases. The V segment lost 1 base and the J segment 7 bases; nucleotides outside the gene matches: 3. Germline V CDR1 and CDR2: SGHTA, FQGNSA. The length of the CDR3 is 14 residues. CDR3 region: CASSLDGGANEQFF. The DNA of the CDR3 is TGTGCCAGCAGCTTAGACGGGGGGGCAAATGAGCAGTTCTTC.

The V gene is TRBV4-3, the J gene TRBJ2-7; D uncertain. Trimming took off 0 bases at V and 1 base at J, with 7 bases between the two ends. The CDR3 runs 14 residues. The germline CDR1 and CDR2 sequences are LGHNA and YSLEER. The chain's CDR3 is CASSQDRFSYEQYF. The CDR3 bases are TGCGCCAGCAGCCAAGACAGGTTTTCCTACGAGCAGTACTTC.

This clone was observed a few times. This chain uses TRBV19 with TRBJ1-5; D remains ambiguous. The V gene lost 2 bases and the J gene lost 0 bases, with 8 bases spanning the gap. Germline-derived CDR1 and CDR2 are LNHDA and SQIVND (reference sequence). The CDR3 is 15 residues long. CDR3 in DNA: TGTGCCAGTAGTATACAGGCGGGTAGCAATCAGCCCCAGCATTTT. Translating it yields CASSIQAGSNQPQHF.

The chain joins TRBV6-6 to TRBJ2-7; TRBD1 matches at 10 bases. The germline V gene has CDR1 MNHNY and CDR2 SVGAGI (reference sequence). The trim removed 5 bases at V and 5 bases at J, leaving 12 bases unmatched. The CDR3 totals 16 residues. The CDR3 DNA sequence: TGTGCCAGCAGTCCACAACCCGGGACAGGGGCCGACGAGCAGTACTTC. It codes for CASSPQPGTGADEQYF.

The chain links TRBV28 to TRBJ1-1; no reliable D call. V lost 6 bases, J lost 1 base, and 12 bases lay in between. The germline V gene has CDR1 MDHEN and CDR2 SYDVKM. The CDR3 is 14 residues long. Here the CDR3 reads CASRNQAGNTEAFF. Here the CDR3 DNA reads TGTGCCAGCAGGAACCAGGCCGGGAACACTGAAGCTTTCTTT.

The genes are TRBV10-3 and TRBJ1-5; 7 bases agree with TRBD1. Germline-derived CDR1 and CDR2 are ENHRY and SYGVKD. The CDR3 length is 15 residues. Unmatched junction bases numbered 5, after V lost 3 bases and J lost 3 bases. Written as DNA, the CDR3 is TGTGCCATCAGTGAAGACAGGGAGGTCAATCAGCCCCAGCATTTT. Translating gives CAISEDREVNQPQHF.